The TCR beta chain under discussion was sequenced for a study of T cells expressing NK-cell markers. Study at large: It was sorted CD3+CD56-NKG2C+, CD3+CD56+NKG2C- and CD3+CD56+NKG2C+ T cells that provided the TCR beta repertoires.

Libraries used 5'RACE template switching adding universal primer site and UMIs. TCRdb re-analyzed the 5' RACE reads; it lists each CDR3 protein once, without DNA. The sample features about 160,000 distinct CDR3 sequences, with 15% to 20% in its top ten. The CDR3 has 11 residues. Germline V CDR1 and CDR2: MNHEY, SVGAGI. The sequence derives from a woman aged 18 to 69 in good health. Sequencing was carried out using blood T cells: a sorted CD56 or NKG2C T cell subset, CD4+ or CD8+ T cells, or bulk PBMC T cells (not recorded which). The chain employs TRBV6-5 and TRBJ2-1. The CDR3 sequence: CAGRELGRRFF.